A single sample is the source of the 19 T cell receptor beta chains below, sequenced in a study of type 1 regulatory T cells. TCRdb itself ran the reads through MiXCR, one entry per CDR3 protein. Counted here are about 97,000 distinct CDR3 sequences, 25% to 40% occurring once; the ten biggest clones make up 2% to 2.5%. Material: CD4+ T cells, either the whole sample or a sorted fraction (not recorded which). Receptors originate from a human donor in good health.

CDR3 sequence: CASSIRRGGYNEQFF. The CDR3 DNA is TGTGCCAGCAGCATCCGACGGGGGGGGTACAATGAGCAGTTCTTC. The chain combines TRBV3-1 with TRBJ2-1, with 8 bases lining up with TRBD2. This CDR3 spans 15 amino acids. Germline CDR1 and CDR2: LGHDT and YNNKEL (reference sequence). V lost 5 bases and J lost 4; bases outside the gene matches: 7.

The genes are TRBV19 and TRBJ1-1, with 11 bases aligning to TRBD1. J gave up 4 bases and V 7 bases, and 2 bases lay outside the gene matches. CDR1 is LNHDA and CDR2 is SQIVND in the germline V gene (reference sequence). This CDR3 has 13 amino acids. The CDR3 bases are TGTGCCAGTAAGGGACAGGGGGGCACTGAAGCTTTCTTT. It specifies CASKGQGGTEAFF.

The genes are TRBV7-9 and TRBJ2-7; a weak D match, TRBD2 (7 bases). The CDR3 extends over 14 amino acids. Germline lookup yields CDR1 SEHNR and CDR2 FQNEAQ (reference sequence). With 5 bases removed from V and 5 bases from J, the gap between germline ends came to 16 bases. The CDR3 DNA follows: TGTGCCAGCAGCACCAGCCGGGGGGCCAACGAGCAGTACTTC. It is translated as CASSTSRGANEQYF.

The chain is built from TRBV29-1 and TRBJ2-5, with D possibly being TRBD2 (5 bases). The CDR3 contains 10 residues. Germline assignment: CDR1 SQVTM and CDR2 ANQGSEA. V gave up 4 bases and J gave up 5 bases, with 5 bases separating them. The CDR3 nucleotides are TGCAGCGTTGGAGGGGAGACCCAGTACTTC. This codes for CSVGGETQYF.

The J gene is TRBJ2-7, the V gene TRBV29-1, with D perhaps TRBD1 or TRBD2 (5 bases each). V lost 6 bases and J lost 0, with 21 bases in between. In germline, CDR1 is SQVTM, CDR2 ANQGSEA. The CDR3 loop spans 16 amino acids. The DNA of the CDR3 is TGCAGCGTACGGGACGTATCACTCCGGTCCTCCTACGAGCAGTACTTC. It translates to CSVRDVSLRSSYEQYF.

The table lists this clonotype with a few counts. V and J are TRBV27 and TRBJ1-6; D uncertain. The ends were cut back, 3 bases at V and 7 bases at J, with 7 bases in the middle. The CDR3 consists of 13 residues. Germline V CDR1 and CDR2: MNHEY, SMNVEV (reference sequence). The CDR3 DNA sequence: TGTGCCAGCAGTTTTGGGGAAAATTCACCCCTCCACTTT. Its translation is CASSFGENSPLHF.

In nucleotides, the CDR3 is TGCAGTGCTGGTGGGGGGGAATGGTCCTATAATTCACCCCTCCACTTT. Protein: CSAGGGEWSYNSPLHF. The genes are TRBV20-1 and TRBJ1-6; TRBD1 might be the D (5 bases). Trimming shortened V by 5 bases and J by 1 base, and 15 bases separated the two germline ends. Germline V CDR1 and CDR2: DFQATT, SNEGSKA (reference sequence). The CDR3 totals 16 residues.

The rearrangement uses TRBV5-1 and TRBJ1-4; TRBD1 aligns across 7 bases. The trim removed 4 bases at V and 13 bases at J, leaving 16 bases unmatched. Germline V CDR1 and CDR2: SGHRS, YFSETQ. This CDR3 region has 15 residues. CDR3 protein: CASSTGTASPERLFF. The CDR3 region has the DNA TGCGCCAGCAGCACCGGGACAGCCTCCCCTGAACGACTGTTTTTT.

This clonotype appeared a few times. V gene TRBV5-1 combines with J gene TRBJ2-5; D not certain. This CDR3 comprises 11 residues. From germline, CDR1 is SGHRS and CDR2 YFSETQ. Trimming took 1 base from V and 5 from J, leaving 3 bases between them. The CDR3 DNA reads as TGCGCCAGCAGCTTGTCTGAGACCCAGTACTTC. Protein sequence: CASSLSETQYF. Full variable domain (outside the CDR3, taken from reference TRBV5-1 and TRBJ2-5): KAGVTQTPRYLIKTRGQQVTLSCSPISGHRSVSWYQQTPGQGLQFLFEYFSETQRNKGNFPGRFSGRQFSNSRSEMNVSTLELGDSALYLCASSLSETQYFGPGTRLLVL.

The genes are TRBV5-8 and TRBJ1-5; D may be TRBD1 (5 bases). Germline loops: CDR1 SGHTS, CDR2 YDEGEE. The CDR3 has 14 amino acids. Trimming took off 0 bases at V and 5 bases at J, with 9 bases between the two ends. In DNA form, the CDR3 reads TGTGCCAGCAGCTTGGACCAGGGTTATCAGCCCCAGCATTTT. This sequence encodes CASSLDQGYQPQHF.

This clonotype turned up a few times. The chain carries TRBV7-8 and TRBJ2-2; TRBD1 agrees at 10 bases. Looked up from germline, CDR1 is SGHVS and CDR2 is FQNEAQ. The CDR3 is made up of 16 amino acids. V lost 1 base, J lost 7 bases, and 6 bases stayed unmatched. CDR3 sequence reads: CASSLVQWTGGGELFF. The CDR3 nucleotides are TGTGCCAGCAGCTTAGTTCAGTGGACAGGGGGCGGGGAGCTGTTTTTT.

The chain uses TRBV20-1 and TRBJ2-1, with D possibly matching TRBD2 (6 bases). CDR3 length: 15 residues. Trimming shortened V by 5 bases and J by 3 bases, and 17 bases separated the two germline ends. The germline V gene encodes CDR1 DFQATT and CDR2 SNEGSKA (reference sequence). The CDR3 DNA reads as TGCAGTGCTGTGCCGGGACTCTCAAACTACAATGAGCAGTTCTTC. The encoded protein is CSAVPGLSNYNEQFF.

This clonotype appeared a few times. The chain links TRBV7-7 to TRBJ2-5; possible D gene TRBD1, 5 bases. Trimming cost V 4 bases and J 3 bases, with 9 bases left between them. Germline-derived CDR1 and CDR2 are SSHAT and FNYEAQ (reference sequence). The CDR3 length is 13 residues. CDR3 DNA sequence: TGTGCCAGCAGCTCCTCAGGGAAAGAGACCCAGTACTTC. Amino acid sequence: CASSSSGKETQYF.

This clonotype was counted a few times. V usage is TRBV9 and J usage is TRBJ2-7; no reliable D call. This CDR3 spans 11 amino acids. The germline V and J ends were trimmed by 7 bases and 5 bases, with 10 bases remaining between them. Germline-derived CDR1 and CDR2 are SGDLS and YYNGEE. CDR3 amino acids: CASGPMDEQYF. The CDR3 DNA sequence: TGTGCCAGCGGCCCGATGGACGAGCAGTACTTC.

In its sample, this clonotype was seen a few times. J is TRBJ2-2 and V is TRBV20-1; D might be TRBD2 (5 bases). The CDR3 has 14 amino acids. V lost 6 bases to trimming and J lost 2 bases, with 13 bases between them. CDR1 and CDR2 (germline): DFQATT, SNEGSKA (reference sequence). Written as DNA, the CDR3 is TGCAGTGCGGCGGGCACAGTAAACACCGGGGAGCTGTTTTTT. As protein: CSAAGTVNTGELFF.

There are a few counts of this clonotype. The rearrangement joins TRBV7-9 to TRBJ2-1, with D perhaps matching TRBD1 (6 bases). Germline V gene data show CDR1 as SEHNR and CDR2 as FQNEAQ (reference sequence). V was shortened by 1 base and J by 8 bases, with 15 bases between the two germline ends. CDR3 size: 15 residues. The CDR3 region is CASSLGLMAGDEQFF. For the CDR3, the DNA is TGTGCCAGCAGCTTAGGCTTGATGGCAGGGGATGAGCAGTTCTTC.

In its sample, this clonotype was seen a few times. V and J are TRBV28 and TRBJ2-5, with D possibly TRBD1 on 6 matching bases. The CDR3 is 12 amino acids. CDR1 and CDR2 from the germline V gene are MDHEN and SYDVKM. V lost 9 bases to trimming and J lost 4 bases, with 12 bases between them. CDR3 nucleotide sequence: TGTGCCAGTTCCGGGACATTAGAGACCCAGTACTTC. This encodes CASSGTLETQYF.

This clonotype was recorded a few times. The rearrangement links TRBV7-9 to TRBJ1-2; D remains ambiguous. V was pared by 3 bases and J by 8 bases, with 13 bases between. The germline V gene encodes CDR1 SEHNR and CDR2 FQNEAQ (reference sequence). This CDR3 contains 13 residues. CDR3 sequence: CASSFEFGGGYTF. The CDR3 region has the DNA TGTGCCAGCAGCTTCGAGTTTGGAGGCGGCTACACCTTC.

V and J are TRBV7-2 and TRBJ2-5; 7 nucleotides agree with TRBD2. V lost 5 bases and J lost 5; bases outside the gene matches: 11. The CDR3 extends over 15 amino acids. The germline V gene has CDR1 SGHTA and CDR2 FQGNSA. Here the CDR3 reads CASSELASNLETQYF. CDR3 nucleotides: TGTGCCAGCAGCGAACTAGCGTCCAACTTGGAGACCCAGTACTTC.